A selection of T cell receptor beta chains follows, all from one sample in a study of T cell responses to AZD1222 COVID-19 vaccine. Some clones are missing from TCRdb's copy, which holds only in-frame ones; the method was immunoSEQ multiplex PCR. The repertoire holds about 130,000 clones, with just under 95% as singletons. Sequenced material: peripheral blood, taken on day 0 of AZD1222 vaccination. These receptors were obtained from an adult in good health. The CDR3 runs from the conserved cysteine through the conserved F or W. The order of the fields is CDR3 length, clone size, D gene, V gene, J gene, CDR3 DNA, CDR3 protein. A D gene is named only where the DNA matches it firmly. Clone size is stated in some rows and not others, as once, few, many or a class when expanded.

length: 15; size: once; D: -; V: TRBV19; J: TRBJ1-2; DNA: TGTGCCAGTAGTTCGCTTAGGGCCCGTAACTATGGCTACACCTTC; CDR3: CASSSLRARNYGYTF
length: 12; size: -; D: -; V: TRBV27; J: TRBJ2-1; DNA: TGTGCCAGCAGAGGGTATAGGGTAGAGCAGTTCTTC; CDR3: CASRGYRVEQFF
length: 13; size: -; D: TRBD1; V: TRBV5-1; J: TRBJ2-1; DNA: TGCGCCAGCAGCTTACAGGGGACCAATGAGCAGTTCTTC; CDR3: CASSLQGTNEQFF
length: 14; size: once; D: TRBD1; V: TRBV4-1; J: TRBJ1-1; DNA: TGCGCCAGCTCACAGGGGTCGGGGAACACTGAAGCTTTCTTT; CDR3: CASSQGSGNTEAFF
length: 14; size: -; D: TRBD1; V: TRBV3-1/TRBV3-2; J: TRBJ1-5; DNA: TGTGCCAGCAGCTTAGGACAGGGGGGACAGCCCCAGCATTTT; CDR3: CASSLGQGGQPQHF
length: 19; size: once; D: -; V: TRBV11-3; J: TRBJ2-6; DNA: TGTGCCAGCAGCCCCTCCTTGGGGGGGCTCGTCTCTGGGGCCAACGTCCTGACTTTC; CDR3: CASSPSLGGLVSGANVLTF
length: 14; size: -; D: TRBD2; V: TRBV28; J: TRBJ2-1; DNA: TGTGCCAGCAGCGCTAGCGGGACGGTCAATGAGCAGTTCTTC; CDR3: CASSASGTVNEQFF
length: 11; size: -; D: -; V: TRBV12-3/TRBV12-4; J: TRBJ2-1; DNA: TGTGCCAGCAGGTGGGGGAGTGAGCAGTTCTTC; CDR3: CASRWGSEQFF
length: 14; size: once; D: -; V: TRBV18; J: TRBJ2-3; DNA: TGTGCCAGCTCTCGGGACCACAGCACAGATACGCAGTATTTT; CDR3: CASSRDHSTDTQYF
length: 14; size: -; D: -; V: TRBV6-5; J: TRBJ2-5; DNA: TGTGCCAGCACCCGGACTCCCGGAACGGAGACCCAGTACTTC; CDR3: CASTRTPGTETQYF
length: 14; size: -; D: -; V: TRBV2; J: TRBJ1-1; DNA: TGTGCCAGCGGGGCAGCCAGGGTGAACACTGAAGCTTTCTTT; CDR3: CASGAARVNTEAFF